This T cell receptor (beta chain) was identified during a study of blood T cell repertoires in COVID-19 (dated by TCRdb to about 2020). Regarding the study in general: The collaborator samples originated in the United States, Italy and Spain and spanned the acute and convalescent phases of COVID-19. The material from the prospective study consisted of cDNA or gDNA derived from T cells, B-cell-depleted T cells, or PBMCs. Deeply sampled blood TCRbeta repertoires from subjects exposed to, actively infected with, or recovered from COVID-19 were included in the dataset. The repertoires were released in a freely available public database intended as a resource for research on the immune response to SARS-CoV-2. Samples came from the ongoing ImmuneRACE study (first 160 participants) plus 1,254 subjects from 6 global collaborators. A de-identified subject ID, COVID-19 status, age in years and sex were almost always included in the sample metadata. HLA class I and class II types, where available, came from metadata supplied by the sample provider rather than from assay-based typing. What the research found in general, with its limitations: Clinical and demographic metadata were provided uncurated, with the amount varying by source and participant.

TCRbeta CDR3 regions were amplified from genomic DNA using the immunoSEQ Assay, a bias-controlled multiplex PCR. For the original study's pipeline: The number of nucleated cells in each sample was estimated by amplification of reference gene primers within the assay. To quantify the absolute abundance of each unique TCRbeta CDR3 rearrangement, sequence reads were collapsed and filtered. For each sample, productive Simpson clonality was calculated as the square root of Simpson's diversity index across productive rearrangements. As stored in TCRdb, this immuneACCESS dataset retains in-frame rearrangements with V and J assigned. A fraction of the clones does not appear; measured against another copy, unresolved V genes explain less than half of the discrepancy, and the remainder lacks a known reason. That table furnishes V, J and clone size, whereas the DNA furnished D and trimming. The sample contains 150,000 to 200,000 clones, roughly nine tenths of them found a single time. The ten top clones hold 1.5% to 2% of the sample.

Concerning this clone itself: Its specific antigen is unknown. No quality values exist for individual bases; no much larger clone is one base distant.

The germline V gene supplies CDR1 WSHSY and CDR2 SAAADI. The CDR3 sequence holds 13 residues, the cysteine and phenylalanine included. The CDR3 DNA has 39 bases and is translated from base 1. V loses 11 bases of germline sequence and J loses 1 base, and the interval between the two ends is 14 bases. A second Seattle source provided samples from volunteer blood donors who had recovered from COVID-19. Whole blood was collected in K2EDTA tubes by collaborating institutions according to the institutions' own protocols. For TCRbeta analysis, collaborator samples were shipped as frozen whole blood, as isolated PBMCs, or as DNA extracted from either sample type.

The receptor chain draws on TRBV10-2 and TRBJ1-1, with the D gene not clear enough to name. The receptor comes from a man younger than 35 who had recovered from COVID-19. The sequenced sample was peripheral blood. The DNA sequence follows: TGCGCCGCCCGAGCTGGCGGGAACACTGAAGCTTTCTTT. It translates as CAARAGGNTEAFF.